This TCR beta chain was profiled in a study of response to subunit inactivated influenza vaccine. Study-level points and caveats: New T cells are recruited in small numbers by each seasonal influenza vaccination, according to the authors' suggestion.

MiXCR, run by TCRdb on the RT-PCR reads, gives a single entry per CDR3 protein. This sample carries 500,000 or so distinct CDR3 sequences, 10% to 11% of them seen once, and the ten largest clones take approximately 12%. Trimming took 1 base from V and 9 from J, leaving 25 bases between them. The CDR3 runs to 17 residues. Germline V gives CDR1 SGHTA, CDR2 FQGNSA. This clonotype was counted between two and nine times. The antigen remains unidentified. V is TRBV7-2 and J is TRBJ2-7, with D possibly matching TRBD2 (6 bases). This sequence originates from a man aged 50 to 59 who received an inactivated influenza vaccine. The sequencing used PBMCs from blood, collected 40 to 50 days after vaccination. The CDR3 nucleotides are TGTGCCAGCAGCTTAGTGGGGATTGGCGGGACCAACCGTGGGCAGTACTTC. The encoded protein is CASSLVGIGGTNRGQYF.